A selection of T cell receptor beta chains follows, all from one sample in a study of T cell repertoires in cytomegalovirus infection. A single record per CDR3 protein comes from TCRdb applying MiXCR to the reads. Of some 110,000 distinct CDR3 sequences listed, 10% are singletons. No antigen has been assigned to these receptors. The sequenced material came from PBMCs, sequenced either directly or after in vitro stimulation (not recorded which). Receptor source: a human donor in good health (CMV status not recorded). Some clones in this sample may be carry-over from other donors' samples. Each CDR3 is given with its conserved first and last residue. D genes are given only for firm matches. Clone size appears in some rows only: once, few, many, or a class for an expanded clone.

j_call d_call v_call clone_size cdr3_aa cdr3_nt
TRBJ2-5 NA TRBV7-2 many CASSLGTSQETQYF TGTGCCAGCAGCTTAGGGACTTCGCAAGAGACCCAGTACTTC
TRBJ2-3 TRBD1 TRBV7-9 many CASSLTGVTDTQYF TGTGCCAGCAGCCTTACAGGGGTCACAGATACGCAGTATTTT
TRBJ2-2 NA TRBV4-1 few CASSQEFMTGELFF TGCGCCAGCAGCCAAGAGTTTATGACCGGGGAGCTGTTTTTT
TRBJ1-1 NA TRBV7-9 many CASSQNFGGATEAFF TGTGCCAGCAGCCAGAATTTCGGGGGGGCCACTGAAGCTTTCTTT
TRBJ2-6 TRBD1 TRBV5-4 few CASSWDRAPVGANVLTF TGTGCCAGCAGTTGGGACAGGGCCCCTGTTGGGGCCAACGTCCTGACTTTC
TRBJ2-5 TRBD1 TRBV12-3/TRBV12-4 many CASSSGTGGGLAAQYF TGTGCCAGCAGTTCCGGGACAGGGGGGGGCCTGGCGGCCCAGTACTTC
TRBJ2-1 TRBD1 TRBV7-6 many CASSLDFYNRGVGGEQFF TGTGCCAGCAGCTTAGATTTCTATAACAGGGGGGTCGGGGGTGAGCAGTTCTTC
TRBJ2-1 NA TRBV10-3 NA CAISETDQKGEQFF TGTGCCATCAGTGAAACGGACCAAAAGGGTGAGCAGTTCTTC
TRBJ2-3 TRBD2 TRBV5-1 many CASSLVIGLASGPDTQYF TGCGCCAGCAGCTTGGTAATAGGTTTGGCTAGCGGGCCAGATACGCAGTATTTT
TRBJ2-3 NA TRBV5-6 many CASSWRSGTLGADTQYF TGTGCCAGTTCTTGGCGGTCCGGGACTCTCGGCGCAGATACGCAGTATTTT
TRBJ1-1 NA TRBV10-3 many CAITSRGGRTDGAFF TGTGCCATCACCTCCAGAGGCGGACGTACGGACGGGGCTTTCTTT
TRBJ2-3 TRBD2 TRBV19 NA CASSNSGKSSDTQYF TGTGCCAGTAGCAATAGCGGGAAAAGCTCAGATACGCAGTATTTT
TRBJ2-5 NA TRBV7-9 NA CASSLFLGTTTQETQYF TGTGCCAGCAGCTTATTCCTCGGGACCACCACACAAGAGACCCAGTACTTC
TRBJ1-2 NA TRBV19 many CASSIDIYGYTF TGTGCCAGTAGTATAGACATCTATGGCTACACCTTC
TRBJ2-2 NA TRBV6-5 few CASSYTPPPSTGELFF TGTGCCAGCAGTTACACTCCACCTCCGTCCACCGGGGAGCTGTTTTTT
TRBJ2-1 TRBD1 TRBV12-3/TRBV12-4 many CASNPPGQGYNEQFF TGTGCCAGCAACCCCCCGGGACAGGGATACAATGAGCAGTTCTTC
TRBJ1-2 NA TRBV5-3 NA CASSSDPGREYGYTF TGTGCCAGCAGCTCCGACCCCGGGAGGGAATATGGCTACACCTTC
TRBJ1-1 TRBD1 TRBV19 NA CASGHRGRGTEAFF TGTGCCAGTGGACACAGGGGCAGGGGCACTGAAGCTTTCTTT
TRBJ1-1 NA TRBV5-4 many CASSRDVLRQRVMNTEAFF TGTGCCAGCAGCCGGGATGTTTTAAGGCAGAGGGTCATGAACACTGAAGCTTTCTTT
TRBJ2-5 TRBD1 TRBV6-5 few CASSRTGGVMGIGTQYF TGTGCCAGCAGCCGGACAGGGGGCGTTATGGGGATCGGGACCCAGTACTTC
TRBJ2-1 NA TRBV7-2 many CASSPQDTGEQFF TGTGCCAGCAGCCCGCAAGACACCGGTGAGCAGTTCTTC
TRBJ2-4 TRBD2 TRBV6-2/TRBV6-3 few CASSYPPSGRGGNIQYF TGTGCCAGCAGTTACCCCCCTAGCGGCCGGGGGGGAAACATTCAGTACTTC
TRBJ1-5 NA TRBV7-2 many CASSERPGKPQHF TGTGCCAGCAGCGAGCGACCAGGGAAGCCCCAGCATTTT
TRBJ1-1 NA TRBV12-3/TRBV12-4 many CASSERAGFGMNTEAFF TGTGCCAGCAGCGAAAGAGCGGGGTTTGGGATGAACACTGAAGCTTTCTTT
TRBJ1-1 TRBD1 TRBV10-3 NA CAISGQGADDEAFF TGTGCCATCAGTGGACAGGGGGCTGATGATGAAGCTTTCTTT
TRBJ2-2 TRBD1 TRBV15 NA CATSSVQGTGELFF TGTGCCACCAGCAGCGTACAGGGGACCGGGGAGCTGTTTTTT
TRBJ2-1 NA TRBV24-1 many CATTSHQGSYNEQFF TGTGCCACCACTAGCCACCAAGGCTCCTACAATGAGCAGTTCTTC
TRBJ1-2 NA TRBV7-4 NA CASSDRQKGDYGYTF TGTGCCAGCAGCGACCGACAGAAGGGTGACTATGGCTACACCTTC
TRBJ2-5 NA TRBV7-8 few CASSRRGLDQETQYF TGTGCCAGCAGCCGGAGGGGGCTAGACCAAGAGACCCAGTACTTC
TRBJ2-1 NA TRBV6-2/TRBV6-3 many CASRVSGAYNEQFF TGTGCCAGCAGAGTTAGCGGAGCCTACAATGAGCAGTTCTTC
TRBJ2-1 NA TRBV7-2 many CASSLPTVNEQFF TGTGCCAGCAGCTTACCCACGGTGAATGAGCAGTTCTTC
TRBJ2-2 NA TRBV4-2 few CASSQVQINTGELFF TGTGCCAGCAGCCAAGTACAGATTAACACCGGGGAGCTGTTTTTT
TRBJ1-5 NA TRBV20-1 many CSARALNQPQHF TGCAGTGCTAGGGCCCTTAATCAGCCCCAGCATTTT
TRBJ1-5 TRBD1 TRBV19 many CASSTDRESHWGSNQPQHF TGTGCCAGTAGTACCGACAGGGAGTCCCATTGGGGTAGCAATCAGCCCCAGCATTTT
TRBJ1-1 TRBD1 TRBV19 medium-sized CASSGQGPNTEAFF TGTGCCAGTAGCGGACAGGGGCCGAACACTGAAGCTTTCTTT
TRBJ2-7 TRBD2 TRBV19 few CASSKTGTSGSEQYF TGTGCCAGTAGTAAGACCGGGACTAGCGGTAGCGAGCAGTACTTC
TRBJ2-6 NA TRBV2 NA CASSERVSGANVLTF TGTGCCAGCAGTGAACGGGTCTCTGGGGCCAACGTCCTGACTTTC
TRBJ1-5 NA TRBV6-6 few CASLVAGNSNQPQHF TGTGCCAGCCTCGTCGCGGGGAATAGCAATCAGCCCCAGCATTTT
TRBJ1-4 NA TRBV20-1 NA CSARHSNEKLFF TGCAGTGCTAGGCACAGTAATGAAAAACTGTTTTTT
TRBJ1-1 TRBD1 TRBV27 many CASREADRVNTEAFF TGTGCCAGCAGGGAGGCAGACAGGGTGAACACTGAAGCTTTCTTT
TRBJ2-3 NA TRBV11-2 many CASSLSGSGTDTQYF TGTGCCAGCAGCCTCTCCGGGAGTGGCACAGATACGCAGTATTTT
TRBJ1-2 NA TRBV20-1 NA CSAAQGRVGGYTF TGCAGTGCCGCACAGGGCAGGGTAGGGGGCTACACCTTC
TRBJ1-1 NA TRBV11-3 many CASSLAAGVNTEAFF TGTGCCAGCAGCTTAGCCGCAGGGGTGAACACTGAAGCTTTCTTT
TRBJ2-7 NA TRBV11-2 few CASSGNYEQYF TGTGCCAGCAGCGGTAACTACGAGCAGTACTTC
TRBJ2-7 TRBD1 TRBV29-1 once CSVEQGPSDEQYF TGCAGCGTCGAACAGGGGCCCTCGGACGAGCAGTACTTC
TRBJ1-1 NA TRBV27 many CASSQRLTNTEAFF TGTGCCTCTAGCCAAAGACTTACGAACACTGAAGCTTTCTTT
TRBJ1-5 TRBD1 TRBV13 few CASSSRQGGNQPQHF TGTGCCAGCAGTTCCCGCCAGGGGGGCAATCAGCCCCAGCATTTT
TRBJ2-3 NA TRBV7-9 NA CASSLLQSADTQYF TGTGCCAGCAGCTTACTACAGTCGGCAGATACGCAGTATTTT
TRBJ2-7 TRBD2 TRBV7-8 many CASRRAGGTYEQYF TGTGCCAGCAGAAGAGCGGGAGGGACCTACGAGCAGTACTTC
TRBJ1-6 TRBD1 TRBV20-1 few CSARVSTGQESPLHF TGCAGTGCTAGAGTTTCGACAGGGCAGGAATCACCCCTCCACTTT
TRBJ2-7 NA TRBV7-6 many CASSLSQGVEPGEQYF TGTGCCAGCAGTCTAAGCCAGGGAGTGGAACCGGGGGAGCAGTACTTC
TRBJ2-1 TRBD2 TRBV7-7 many CASSLGLAGNEQFF TGTGCCAGCAGCTTAGGCCTAGCGGGCAATGAGCAGTTCTTC
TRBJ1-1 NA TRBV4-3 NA CASSQDRAGGGNTEAFF TGCGCCAGCAGCCAAGATCGGGCCGGTGGTGGGAACACTGAAGCTTTCTTT
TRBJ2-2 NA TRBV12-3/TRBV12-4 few CASSPTIGSNTGELFF TGTGCCAGCAGCCCCACGATCGGATCGAACACCGGGGAGCTGTTTTTT
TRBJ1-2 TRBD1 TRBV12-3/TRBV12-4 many CASRPGQGGGYTF TGTGCCAGCAGACCGGGACAGGGTGGAGGCTACACCTTC